Shown below are 23 T cell receptor beta chains from a single sample sequenced in a study of cytomegalovirus exposure and HLA in healthy donors. The PCR employed 60 Vbeta primers together with 13 Jbeta primers. The assay was immunoSEQ multiplex PCR, and TCRdb's table has in-frame clones only and misses some. The sample includes fewer than 150,000 clones, around 80% of them seen just once. Sequencing used PBMCs. Every receptor here comes from a female donor in good health and CMV-seronegative.

The genes are TRBV19 and TRBJ2-7; 14 bases fit TRBD2. Germline V gene sequence: CDR1 LNHDA, CDR2 SQIVND (reference sequence). J was trimmed by 5 bases and V by 1 base; bases with no gene match: 1. This CDR3 comprises 15 residues. The CDR3 loop reads CASSIVGLAGDEQYF. The DNA for the CDR3 is TGTGCCAGTAGTATAGTGGGACTAGCGGGAGACGAGCAGTACTTC.

The chain recombines TRBV6-5 with TRBJ2-1; D perhaps matches TRBD2 (6 bases). The CDR3 runs to 15 residues. The germline V gene encodes CDR1 MNHEY and CDR2 SVGAGI. V lost 2 bases to trimming and J lost 6 bases, with 14 bases between them. CDR3 nucleotide sequence: TGTGCCAGCAGTTACAACCCGGGGACTGGCAATGAGCAGTTCTTC. Its translation: CASSYNPGTGNEQFF.

The V and J genes are TRBV10-3 and TRBJ2-7, with D maybe TRBD1 (6 bases). V shed 3 bases and J shed 5 bases, with 20 bases lying between them. The CDR3 spans 16 residues. CDR1 ENHRY and CDR2 SYGVKD come from the germline V gene. CDR3: CAISDRDTPELDEQYF. CDR3 DNA sequence: TGTGCCATCAGTGATAGGGACACGCCGGAGTTGGACGAGCAGTACTTC.

This chain uses TRBV5-1 with TRBJ2-7, with TRBD1 identical over 8 bases. CDR3 size: 15 residues. V gave up 4 bases and J gave up 1 base; unmatched junction bases: 7. Germline V gene sequence: CDR1 SGHRS, CDR2 YFSETQ. The CDR3 nucleotides are TGCGCCAGCAGCCCGAATGGACAGGGTTCCTACGAGCAGTACTTC. It translates to CASSPNGQGSYEQYF.

The chain is built from TRBV5-4 and TRBJ2-3, with D tentatively TRBD1 (5 bases). CDR1 is SGHNT, CDR2 YYREEE, per germline (reference sequence). Trimming left V 4 bases short and J 0 bases short, with 18 bases between. The CDR3 runs 17 residues. The CDR3, as DNA: TGTGCCAGCAGCCCCCTGAAGGGGCCCCTAAGCACAGATACGCAGTATTTT. Its protein is CASSPLKGPLSTDTQYF.

This sequence joins TRBV5-5 and TRBJ2-7; 14 bases agree with TRBD2. This CDR3 contains 18 residues. Germline V gene data show CDR1 as SGHKS and CDR2 as YYEKEE (reference sequence). The V gene end was trimmed by 0 bases and the J gene end by 7 bases; junction bases not matched to a gene: 12. The CDR3 coding sequence is TGTGCCAGCAGCTTGGATCCGACTAGCGGGAGGGCCGCGGGTGAGCAGTACTTC. Protein product: CASSLDPTSGRAAGEQYF.

In its sample, this clone was seen once. The V call is TRBV29-1, the J call TRBJ2-1; 9 bases align to TRBD2. The CDR3 contains 14 residues. J lost 4 bases, V lost 7 bases, and 8 bases had no gene match. CDR1 and CDR2 (germline): SQVTM, ANQGSEA. The CDR3 nucleotides read TGCAGCGCGGGGGAGCTAGCGGGGTACAATGAGCAGTTCTTC. It is translated as CSAGELAGYNEQFF.

J is TRBJ2-7 and V is TRBV4-2; D unresolved. In germline, CDR1 is LGHNA, CDR2 YNFKEQ. The length of the CDR3 is 14 residues. V was clipped by 0 bases and J by 0 bases, with 6 bases between them. The chain's CDR3 is CASSQDYSSYEQYF. CDR3 coding DNA: TGTGCCAGCAGCCAAGATTACAGCTCCTACGAGCAGTACTTC.

This clone has just a few counts. The chain uses TRBV27 and TRBJ1-5; no reliable D call. Deletions cut 2 bases from V and 9 bases from J, with 20 bases between. In germline, CDR1 is MNHEY, CDR2 SMNVEV (reference sequence). CDR3 length: 16 amino acids. CDR3 coding DNA: TGTGCCAGCAGTTTACTGGGCGGCAGCGGGCTAGGGCCCCAGCATTTT. Its translation is CASSLLGGSGLGPQHF.

DNA of the CDR3: TGCGCCAGCAGCTTGGAGGCGGGAGGGCCCTACGAGCAGTACTTC. This encodes CASSLEAGGPYEQYF. The J gene is TRBJ2-7, the V gene TRBV5-1; 9 bases fit TRBD2. Germline V lookup: CDR1 SGHRS, CDR2 YFSETQ. The CDR3 runs 15 residues. V shed 0 bases and J 2 bases; nucleotides not matched to a gene: 3.

The chain uses TRBV27 and TRBJ1-5, with D maybe TRBD1 (5 bases). CDR3 size: 15 residues. CDR1 and CDR2 (germline): MNHEY, SMNVEV (reference sequence). Trimming removed 3 bases from V and 4 bases from J, with 13 bases in between. The CDR3 coding sequence is TGTGCCAGCAGTTTTGGGGGGGGAGGGAATCAGCCCCAGCATTTT. Residues: CASSFGGGGNQPQHF.

The V and J genes are TRBV29-1 and TRBJ2-1, with TRBD2 matching 7 bases. With 1 base clipped from V and 15 bases from J, the junction kept 9 bases outside the gene matches. The CDR3 runs to 12 residues. In germline, CDR1 is SQVTM, CDR2 ANQGSEA. The CDR3 DNA is TGCAGCGTTGAAGGGGAGGGAGCCGATCGGTTCTTC. Protein: CSVEGEGADRFF.

The chain carries TRBV9 and TRBJ2-3; TRBD2 might be the D (6 bases). V dropped 0 bases and J dropped 2 bases, with 7 bases sitting between them. The CDR3 loop spans 14 amino acids. Germline V lookup: CDR1 SGDLS, CDR2 YYNGEE. The CDR3 DNA follows: TGTGCCAGCAGCGTAGCTAGCGTCACAGATACGCAGTATTTT. Translation gives CASSVASVTDTQYF.

V gene TRBV29-1 combines with J gene TRBJ2-2; 8 bases map to TRBD1. After removal of 5 bases from V and 1 base from J, the junction contained 6 bases not matched to a gene. The V gene's germline CDR1 is SQVTM and CDR2 ANQGSEA. The length of the CDR3 is 15 residues. DNA for the CDR3: TGCAGCGTTCGGGCAGGGGGCATGAACACCGGGGAGCTGTTTTTT. Protein product: CSVRAGGMNTGELFF.

This sequence joins TRBV6-1 and TRBJ1-5, with 7 bases matching TRBD1. J gave up 0 bases and V 4 bases, and 15 bases lay outside the gene matches. Germline V gives CDR1 MNHNS, CDR2 SASEGT. There are 19 residues in the CDR3. CDR3 DNA sequence: TGTGCCAGCAGTGGTTACAGGGGTCCCAGGTCCCATAGCAATCAGCCCCAGCATTTT. Its protein is CASSGYRGPRSHSNQPQHF.

The chain employs TRBV5-1 and TRBJ1-5; tentatively, D is TRBD1 (6 bases). Germline loops: CDR1 SGHRS, CDR2 YFSETQ. The V end lost 0 bases, the J end lost 5 bases, and 9 bases lay between the germline ends. The CDR3 is made up of 14 amino acids. CDR3 coding DNA: TGCGCCAGCAGCTTGGCGGCAGGGGATCAGCCCCAGCATTTT. Translation gives CASSLAAGDQPQHF. The full variable domain, completed using reference TRBV5-1 and TRBJ1-5, is KAGVTQTPRYLIKTRGQQVTLSCSPISGHRSVSWYQQTPGQGLQFLFEYFSETQRNKGNFPGRFSGRQFSNSRSEMNVSTLELGDSALYLCASSLAAGDQPQHFGDGTRLSIL.

This chain joins TRBV6-5 and TRBJ1-1, with 7 bases aligning to TRBD1. In germline, CDR1 is MNHEY, CDR2 SVGAGI. The CDR3 totals 14 residues. Trimming cost V 2 bases and J 6 bases; bases outside gene matches: 6. The CDR3 sequence: CASSYPETGSEAFF. The CDR3 DNA is TGTGCCAGCAGTTACCCTGAGACAGGGTCTGAAGCTTTCTTT.

V and J are TRBV2 and TRBJ1-1; maybe TRBD1 (5 bases). CDR1 and CDR2 (germline): SNHLY, FYNNEI. V lost 5 bases and J lost 8, with 9 bases in between. CDR3 size: 11 residues. The CDR3: CASSTGSEAFF. CDR3 DNA: TGTGCCAGCAGTACAGGTTCAGAAGCTTTCTTT.

J is TRBJ2-1 and V is TRBV5-1; 9 bases fit TRBD2. Germline V gives CDR1 SGHRS, CDR2 YFSETQ. V gave up 4 bases and J gave up 8 bases; unmatched junction bases: 7. CDR3 length: 14 residues. CDR3 residues: CASSAEGTSYEQFF. The CDR3 DNA is TGCGCCAGCAGCGCCGAAGGGACTAGCTATGAGCAGTTCTTC.

The sample holds a few counts of this clone. The chain combines TRBV27 with TRBJ1-4; TRBD1 agrees at 8 bases. The V and J ends lost 8 bases and 7 bases, in that order; junction bases with no gene match: 6. The CDR3 is 13 residues long. Germline values: CDR1 MNHEY, CDR2 SMNVEV (reference sequence). CDR3 nucleotides: TGTGCCAGCTCCGGGACAGGAAGTGAAAAACTGTTTTTT. This codes for CASSGTGSEKLFF. Full variable domain (missing parts from reference TRBV27 and TRBJ1-4): EAQVTQNPRYLITVTGKKLTVTCSQNMNHEYMSWYRQDPGLGLRQIYYSMNVEVTDKGDVPEGYKVSRKEKRNFPLILESPSPNQTSLYFCASSGTGSEKLFFGSGTQLSVL.

The genes are TRBV6-5 and TRBJ1-5; D is ambiguous. The V and J ends lost 6 bases and 0 bases respectively, with 12 bases between them. The CDR3 runs to 15 residues. The germline V gene has CDR1 MNHEY and CDR2 SVGAGI. The DNA for the CDR3 is TGTGCCAGCAGGGAGGGTGCGTATAGCAATCAGCCCCAGCATTTT. It codes for CASREGAYSNQPQHF.

The V call is TRBV11-2, the J call TRBJ2-6, with D unclear. The germline gives CDR1 SGHAT, CDR2 FQNNGV. Trimming cost V 1 base and J 0 bases, with 7 bases left between them. The CDR3 is 16 residues long. The CDR3 spells CASSLGSFSGANVLTF. The CDR3 region has the DNA TGTGCCAGCAGCTTAGGGAGCTTCTCTGGGGCCAACGTCCTGACTTTC.

This sequence joins TRBV6-6 and TRBJ2-7; 7 bases match TRBD1. CDR3 length: 16 residues. With V trimmed by 6 bases and J by 5 bases, 16 bases remained unmatched. The V gene's germline CDR1 is MNHNY and CDR2 SVGAGI (reference sequence). The DNA of the CDR3 is TGTGCCAGCAGACGTACAGGGGTACTACTGGGGGACGAGCAGTACTTC. Its protein product is CASRRTGVLLGDEQYF.